These 7 T cell receptor beta chains came from one sample sequenced in a study of blood T cell repertoires in COVID-19. Generated by immunoSEQ multiplex PCR, the TCRdb table keeps only in-frame clones and is missing some. The sample lists 150,000 or so clones; about 85% were seen once. The sequenced material came from peripheral blood. Receptors were obtained from a woman aged 70 to 79 with COVID-19, enrolled during active disease.

This rearrangement joins TRBV6-5 to TRBJ2-2; D is perhaps TRBD2 (6 bases). The CDR3 consists of 15 residues. Per germline, CDR1 MNHEY and CDR2 SVGAGI. CDR3 DNA sequence: TGTGCAGGCGGGGTGGGAGTCGGGAGCACCGGGGAGCTGTTTTTT. Protein: CAGGVGVGSTGELFF.

This clone was counted between two and nine times. Here the CDR3 reads CASSEGQGNSYEQYF. CDR3 nucleotide sequence: TGTGCCAGCAGTGAAGGGCAGGGGAACTCCTACGAGCAGTACTTC. V gene TRBV6-1 combines with J gene TRBJ2-7, with D possibly TRBD1 on 6 matching bases. The CDR3 length is 15 residues. Germline lookup yields CDR1 MNHNS and CDR2 SASEGT. Trimming removed 1 base at V and 0 bases at J, with 10 bases between.

The chain couples TRBV5-1 to TRBJ1-1, with 11 bases identical to TRBD1. Germline values: CDR1 SGHRS, CDR2 YFSETQ. The J segment lost 5 bases and the V segment lost 4 bases, leaving 4 bases of the junction unmatched. CDR3 length equals 14 residues. CDR3 DNA sequence: TGCGCCAGCAGCCCGGGACAGGGGGGAACTGAAGCTTTCTTT. This gives the protein CASSPGQGGTEAFF.

The V gene is TRBV5-4, the J gene TRBJ2-5; 7 nucleotides agree with TRBD1. The CDR3 length is 16 residues. Germline lookup yields CDR1 SGHNT and CDR2 YYREEE (reference sequence). V shed 4 bases and J 5 bases; nucleotides not matched to a gene: 14. The CDR3 nucleotides are TGTGCCAGCAGCCCCTCAACAGGGGCCCAGGGGGAGACCCAGTACTTC. Encoded protein: CASSPSTGAQGETQYF.

The chain has TRBV7-2 and TRBJ2-3; D possibly corresponds to TRBD2 (5 bases). The CDR3 is 13 residues long. Germline V CDR1 and CDR2: SGHTA, FQGNSA. V lost 5 bases and J lost 4, with 10 bases in between. CDR3 region: CASSRGVSDTQYF. CDR3 bases: TGTGCCAGCAGCCGGGGAGTTTCAGATACGCAGTATTTT.

The chain is built from TRBV5-1 and TRBJ1-2; TRBD1 matches 9 bases. The CDR3 loop spans 14 amino acids. Germline values: CDR1 SGHRS, CDR2 YFSETQ. J gave up 3 bases and V 4 bases, and 4 bases lay outside the gene matches. The chain's CDR3 is CASSPTGGDYGYTF. The CDR3 nucleotides read TGCGCCAGCAGCCCCACAGGGGGCGACTATGGCTACACCTTC. Drawing the rest from reference TRBV5-1 and TRBJ1-2, the complete variable domain is KAGVTQTPRYLIKTRGQQVTLSCSPISGHRSVSWYQQTPGQGLQFLFEYFSETQRNKGNFPGRFSGRQFSNSRSEMNVSTLELGDSALYLCASSPTGGDYGYTFGSGTRLTVV.

This sequence joins TRBV7-8 and TRBJ2-5, with D unresolved. The CDR3 loop spans 15 amino acids. Deletions cut 4 bases from V and 5 bases from J, with 17 bases between. CDR1 is SGHVS, CDR2 FQNEAQ, per germline. The CDR3, as DNA: TGTGCCAGCAGCTCCAGCCGGGTCGGCGATGAGACCCAGTACTTC. This encodes CASSSSRVGDETQYF.